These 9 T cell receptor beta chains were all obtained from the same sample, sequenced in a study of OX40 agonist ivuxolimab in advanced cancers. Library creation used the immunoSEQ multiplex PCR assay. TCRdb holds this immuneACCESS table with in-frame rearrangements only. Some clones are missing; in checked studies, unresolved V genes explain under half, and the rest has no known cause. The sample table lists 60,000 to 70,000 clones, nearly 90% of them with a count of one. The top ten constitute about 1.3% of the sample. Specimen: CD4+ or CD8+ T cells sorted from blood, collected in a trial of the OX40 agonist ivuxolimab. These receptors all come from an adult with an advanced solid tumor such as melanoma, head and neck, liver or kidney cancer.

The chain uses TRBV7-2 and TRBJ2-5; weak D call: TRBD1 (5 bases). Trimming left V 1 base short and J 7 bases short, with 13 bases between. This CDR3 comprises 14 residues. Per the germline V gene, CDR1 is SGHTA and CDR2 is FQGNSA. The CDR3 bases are TGTGCCAGCAGCTTAGTCGACAGTGGCGGGACCCAGTACTTC. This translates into CASSLVDSGGTQYF.

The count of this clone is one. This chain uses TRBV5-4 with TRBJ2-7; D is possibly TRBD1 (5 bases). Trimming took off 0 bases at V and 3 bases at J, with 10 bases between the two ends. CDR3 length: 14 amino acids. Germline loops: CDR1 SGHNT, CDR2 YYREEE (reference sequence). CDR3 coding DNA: TGTGCCAGCAGCTTGGACGGCAGGGTCTACGAGCAGTACTTC. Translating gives CASSLDGRVYEQYF.

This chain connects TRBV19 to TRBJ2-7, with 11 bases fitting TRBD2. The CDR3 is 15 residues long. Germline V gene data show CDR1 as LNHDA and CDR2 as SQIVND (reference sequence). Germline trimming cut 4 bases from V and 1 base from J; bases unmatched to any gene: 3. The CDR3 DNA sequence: TGTGCCAGTAGTAATCCTAGCGGGGGGTCCTACGAGCAGTACTTC. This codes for CASSNPSGGSYEQYF.

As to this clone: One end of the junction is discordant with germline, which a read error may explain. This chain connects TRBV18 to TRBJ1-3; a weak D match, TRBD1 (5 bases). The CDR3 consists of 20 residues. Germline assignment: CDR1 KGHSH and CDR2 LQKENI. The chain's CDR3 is CASSPGYPGTRHRAGNAIYF. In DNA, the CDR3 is TGTGCCAGCTCACCAGGATATCCCGGGACCCGTCATCGGGCTGGAAACGCCATATATTTT.

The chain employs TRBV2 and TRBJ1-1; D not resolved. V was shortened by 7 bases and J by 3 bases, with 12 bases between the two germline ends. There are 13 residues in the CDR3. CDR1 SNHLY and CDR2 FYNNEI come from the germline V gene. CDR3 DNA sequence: TGTGCCAGCACCGAACGGCAGTACACTGAAGCTTTCTTT. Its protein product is CASTERQYTEAFF.

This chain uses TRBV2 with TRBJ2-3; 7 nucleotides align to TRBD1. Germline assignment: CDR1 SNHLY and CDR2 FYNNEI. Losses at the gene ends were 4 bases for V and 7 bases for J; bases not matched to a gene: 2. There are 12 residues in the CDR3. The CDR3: CASSGDSHTQYF. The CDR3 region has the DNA TGTGCCAGCAGTGGGGACAGTCATACGCAGTATTTT.

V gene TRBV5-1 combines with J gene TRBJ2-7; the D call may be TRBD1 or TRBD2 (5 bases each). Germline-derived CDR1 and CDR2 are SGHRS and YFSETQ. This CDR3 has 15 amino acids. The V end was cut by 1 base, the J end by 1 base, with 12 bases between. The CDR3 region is CASSLLGTVSYEQYF. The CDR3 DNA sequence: TGCGCCAGCAGCTTGTTAGGGACGGTATCCTACGAGCAGTACTTC.

DNA for the CDR3: TGTGCCAGCAGCTTATGGTTGAACACTGAAGCTTTCTTT. Residues: CASSLWLNTEAFF. This chain uses TRBV7-2 with TRBJ1-1; D not certain. In germline, CDR1 is SGHTA, CDR2 FQGNSA. CDR3 length: 13 amino acids. V was clipped by 2 bases and J by 0 bases, with 4 bases between them.

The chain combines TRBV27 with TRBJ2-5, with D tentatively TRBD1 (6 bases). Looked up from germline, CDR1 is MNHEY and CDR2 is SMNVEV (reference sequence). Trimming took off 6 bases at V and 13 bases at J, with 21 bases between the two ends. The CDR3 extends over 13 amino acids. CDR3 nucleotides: TGTGCCAGCAGCGATCGGACAGCCACCGGGGTGTACTTC. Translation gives CASSDRTATGVYF.